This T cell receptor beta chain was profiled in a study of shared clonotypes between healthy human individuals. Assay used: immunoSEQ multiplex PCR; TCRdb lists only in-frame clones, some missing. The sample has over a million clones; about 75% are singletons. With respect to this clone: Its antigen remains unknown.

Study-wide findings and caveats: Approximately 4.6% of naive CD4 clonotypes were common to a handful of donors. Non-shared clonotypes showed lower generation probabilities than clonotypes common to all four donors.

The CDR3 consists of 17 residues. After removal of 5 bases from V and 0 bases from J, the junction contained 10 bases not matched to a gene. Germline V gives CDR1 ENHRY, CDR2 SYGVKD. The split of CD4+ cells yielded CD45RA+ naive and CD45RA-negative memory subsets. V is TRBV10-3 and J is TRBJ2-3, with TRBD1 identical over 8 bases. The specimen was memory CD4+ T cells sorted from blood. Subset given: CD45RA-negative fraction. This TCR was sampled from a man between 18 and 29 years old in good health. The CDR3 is CAISFGPGTGSTDTQYF. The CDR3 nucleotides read TGTGCCATCAGTTTCGGTCCCGGGACAGGCAGCACAGATACGCAGTATTTT.